This paragraph reports one T cell receptor beta chain. This specimen belongs to a study of T cell repertoires in ileal Crohn's disease. The data were produced by immunoSEQ multiplex PCR, yet TCRdb's version contains in-frame clones alone and is incomplete. The table records some 17,000 clones, roughly 76% of them present only once. This sample's time point: inflamed ileum from the surgical specimen. Germline V CDR1 and CDR2: SGHTA, FQGTGA. This CDR3 comprises 16 residues. V shed 4 bases and J 4 bases; nucleotides not matched to a gene: 7. The V and J genes are TRBV7-3 and TRBJ2-1; 10 nucleotides align to TRBD2. Material for sequencing was ileal tissue. This receptor was taken from an adult with Crohn's disease. CDR3 coding DNA: TGTGCCAGCAGCTCCTATACTAGCGGGAATTACAATGAGCAGTTCTTC. Protein product: CASSSYTSGNYNEQFF.